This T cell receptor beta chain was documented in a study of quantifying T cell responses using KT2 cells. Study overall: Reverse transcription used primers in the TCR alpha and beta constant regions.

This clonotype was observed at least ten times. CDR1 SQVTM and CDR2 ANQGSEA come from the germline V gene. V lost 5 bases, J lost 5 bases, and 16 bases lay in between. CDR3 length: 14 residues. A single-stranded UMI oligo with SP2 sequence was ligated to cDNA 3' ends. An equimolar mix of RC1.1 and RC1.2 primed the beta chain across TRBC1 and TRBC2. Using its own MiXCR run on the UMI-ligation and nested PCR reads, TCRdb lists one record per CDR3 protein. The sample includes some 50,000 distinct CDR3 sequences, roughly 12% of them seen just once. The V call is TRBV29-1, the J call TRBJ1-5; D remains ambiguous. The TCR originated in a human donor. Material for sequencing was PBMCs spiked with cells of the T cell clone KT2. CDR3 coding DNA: TGCAGCGTTACCGACGGAAATTTCTATCAGCCCCAGCATTTT. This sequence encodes CSVTDGNFYQPQHF.